Following are 31 T cell receptor beta chains from one sample sequenced in a study of blood T cell repertoires in COVID-19. The table came from immunoSEQ multiplex PCR; TCRdb's copy has only in-frame clones and leaves some out. The sample records a few hundred thousand clones, about nine tenths being singletons. Sequencing was performed on peripheral blood. These receptors were taken from a woman aged 40 to 50 who had recovered from COVID-19.

The CDR3 reads CASSLVGHSQETQYF. The CDR3 DNA reads as TGCGCCAGCAGCTTGGTGGGACACAGCCAAGAGACCCAGTACTTC. The V and J genes are TRBV5-1 and TRBJ2-5; possibly TRBD1 for D (6 bases). Trimming removed 0 bases from V and 1 base from J, with 10 bases in between. Germline lookup yields CDR1 SGHRS and CDR2 YFSETQ. The CDR3 loop spans 15 amino acids.

V and J are TRBV19 and TRBJ1-5; D gene unclear. V lost 6 bases, J lost 1 base, and 13 bases lay in between. Germline CDR1 reads LNHDA; CDR2 reads SQIVND (reference sequence). The length of the CDR3 is 15 residues. CDR3 sequence: CASSPFGTSNQPQHF. The CDR3 region has the DNA TGTGCCAGTAGCCCCTTTGGCACCAGCAATCAGCCCCAGCATTTT.

The chain recombines TRBV5-1 with TRBJ2-1, with D perhaps TRBD1 (5 bases). The CDR3 covers 14 residues. The V gene lost 0 bases and the J gene lost 7 bases, with 11 bases spanning the gap. Germline values: CDR1 SGHRS, CDR2 YFSETQ. The CDR3 region has the DNA TGCGCCAGCAGCTTGGCGCAGGGCCAGAATGAGCAGTTCTTC. Its protein is CASSLAQGQNEQFF. The entire variable domain, with the rest obtained from reference TRBV5-1 and TRBJ2-1, is as follows: KAGVTQTPRYLIKTRGQQVTLSCSPISGHRSVSWYQQTPGQGLQFLFEYFSETQRNKGNFPGRFSGRQFSNSRSEMNVSTLELGDSALYLCASSLAQGQNEQFFGPGTRLTVL.

The chain uses TRBV2 and TRBJ2-7, with TRBD2 matching 9 bases. V lost 3 bases to trimming and J lost 6 bases; unmatched junction nucleotides: 9. Germline lookup yields CDR1 SNHLY and CDR2 FYNNEI. CDR3 size: 15 residues. CDR3 in amino acids: CASSEREGPPTEQYF. The CDR3 DNA is TGTGCCAGCAGTGAGCGGGAGGGTCCTCCCACCGAGCAGTACTTC.

The CDR3, as DNA: TGTGCCAGTAGTACGCAGGGGACCACTGAAGCTTTCTTT. This translates into CASSTQGTTEAFF. The chain is built from TRBV19 and TRBJ1-1, with D possibly being TRBD1 (6 bases). Trimming removed 4 bases at V and 4 bases at J, with 10 bases between. There are 13 residues in the CDR3. From germline, CDR1 is LNHDA and CDR2 SQIVND (reference sequence).

The genes are TRBV2 and TRBJ2-1; 11 nucleotides align to TRBD2. This CDR3 has 17 amino acids. The germline V gene has CDR1 SNHLY and CDR2 FYNNEI. V lost 4 bases, J lost 0 bases, and 5 bases stayed unmatched. The CDR3 DNA sequence: TGTGCCAGCAGTGGGACTAGCGGGCCCCTCTCCTACAATGAGCAGTTCTTC. Translated: CASSGTSGPLSYNEQFF.

This chain connects TRBV5-1 to TRBJ2-3, with 7 positions matching TRBD1. The CDR3 totals 16 residues. CDR1 SGHRS and CDR2 YFSETQ come from the germline V gene. The J segment lost 2 bases and the V segment lost 4 bases, leaving 10 bases of the junction unmatched. The DNA of the CDR3 is TGCGCCAGCAGCCCCAACCCGGACAGGCACACAGATACGCAGTATTTT. It codes for CASSPNPDRHTDTQYF.

The chain carries TRBV7-3 and TRBJ2-5; 13 nucleotides align to TRBD2. CDR1 is SGHTA and CDR2 is FQGTGA in the germline V gene. This CDR3 spans 16 amino acids. V was pared by 4 bases and J by 4 bases, with 6 bases of the junction left unmatched. The CDR3 DNA reads as TGTGCCAGCAGCTCCGGACTAGCGGGAGATGTAGAGACCCAGTACTTC. It yields the protein CASSSGLAGDVETQYF.

V and J are TRBV7-2 and TRBJ1-1, with D possibly being TRBD1 (5 bases). The CDR3 extends over 14 amino acids. Looked up from germline, CDR1 is SGHTA and CDR2 is FQGNSA. V gave up 2 bases and J gave up 1 base, with 8 bases separating them. The CDR3 loop is CASSLNQGNTEAFF. The DNA of the CDR3 is TGTGCCAGCAGCTTAAATCAGGGGAACACTGAAGCTTTCTTT. The full variable domain, its missing parts supplied by reference TRBV7-2 and TRBJ1-1, is GAGVSQSPSNKVTEKGKDVELRCDPISGHTALYWYRQSLGQGLEFLIYFQGNSAPDKSGLPSDRFSAERTGGSVSTLTIQRTQQEDSAVYLCASSLNQGNTEAFFGQGTRLTVV.

This chain joins TRBV21-1 and TRBJ2-3; no check of the table's D call, TRBD2, against the DNA was made. TRBV21-1 is flagged as a pseudogene. This CDR3 region has 16 residues. The CDR3 region has the DNA TGTGCCAGCAGCAAATGCAGCGGGAGGTTGACAGATACGCAGTATTTT. The encoded protein is CASSKCSGRLTDTQYF.

A single count supports this clone. The chain links TRBV7-8 to TRBJ2-2; weak D call: TRBD2 (6 bases). The germline CDR1 and CDR2 sequences are SGHVS and FQNEAQ. The CDR3 contains 16 residues. The V end was cut by 3 bases, the J end by 2 bases, with 13 bases between. As DNA, the CDR3 is TGTGCCAGCAGCTTGAATTCGGGACTCAACACCGGGGAGCTGTTTTTT. Translated: CASSLNSGLNTGELFF.

The V and J genes are TRBV6-2 or TRBV6-3 and TRBJ2-1; 8 bases align to TRBD2. V was clipped by 6 bases and J by 4 bases; unmatched bases: 5. The CDR3 extends over 14 amino acids. Germline loops: CDR1 MNHEY, CDR2 SVGEGT. The DNA for the CDR3 is TGTGCCAGCAGCCCTAGCGGGCTATACAATGAGCAGTTCTTC. Residues: CASSPSGLYNEQFF.

This chain connects TRBV30 to TRBJ2-7, with 7 positions matching TRBD1. Germline lookup yields CDR1 GTSNPN and CDR2 SVGIG (reference sequence). J lost 2 bases, V lost 1 base, and 5 bases had no gene match. The CDR3 is made up of 14 amino acids. The CDR3 region has the DNA TGTGCCTGGAGTGAAATTGACAGGGCCTACGAGCAGTACTTC. This encodes CAWSEIDRAYEQYF.

This chain links TRBV18 with TRBJ1-2, with 11 positions matching TRBD1. The CDR3 length is 17 residues. Germline-derived CDR1 and CDR2 are KGHSH and LQKENI. V shed 2 bases and J 0 bases; nucleotides not matched to a gene: 5. The CDR3 loop reads CASSPRTGGQTNYGYTF. The DNA for the CDR3 is TGTGCCAGCTCACCAAGGACAGGGGGCCAAACTAACTATGGCTACACCTTC.

The chain couples TRBV5-1 to TRBJ1-5; the match to TRBD1 covers 7 bases. Germline CDR1 SGHRS, CDR2 YFSETQ. This CDR3 has 14 residues. Germline trimming cut 4 bases from V and 4 bases from J; bases unmatched to any gene: 5. CDR3 DNA: TGCGCCAGCAGCCAAGGGGGCGGGAATCAGCCCCAGCATTTT. Translated: CASSQGGGNQPQHF.

This rearrangement joins TRBV7-9 to TRBJ2-3; the D gene is possibly TRBD2 (5 bases). This CDR3 region has 15 residues. V gave up 3 bases and J gave up 2 bases, with 12 bases separating them. Germline values: CDR1 SEHNR, CDR2 FQNEAQ (reference sequence). CDR3 region: CASSLIGGLTDTQYF. The CDR3 bases are TGTGCCAGCAGCTTGATTGGCGGACTCACAGATACGCAGTATTTT.

The J gene is TRBJ2-7, the V gene TRBV6-2 or TRBV6-3; tentatively, D is TRBD2 (7 bases). V was shortened by 3 bases and J by 4 bases, with 13 bases between the two germline ends. CDR1 is MNHEY and CDR2 is SVGEGT in the germline V gene. This CDR3 has 14 residues. This CDR3 reads CASSYDGGPYEQYF. CDR3 DNA sequence: TGTGCCAGCAGTTATGACGGGGGGCCGTACGAGCAGTACTTC.

This clone has just one count. The gene calls are TRBV11-2 and TRBJ2-7; 7 positions agree with TRBD2. The CDR3 has 14 residues. The V and J ends lost 5 bases and 3 bases, in that order; junction bases with no gene match: 7. Germline V gene lookup returns CDR1 SGHAT and CDR2 FQNNGV. Written as DNA, the CDR3 is TGTGCCAGCAGCCCCCGGGGGGTGAACTACGAGCAGTACTTC. This translates into CASSPRGVNYEQYF.

V and J are TRBV5-1 and TRBJ2-3; D not certain. This CDR3 has 15 amino acids. Germline-derived CDR1 and CDR2 are SGHRS and YFSETQ. V lost 6 bases and J lost 5, with 19 bases in between. The DNA for the CDR3 is TGCGCCAGCACCCGCCCCGACGATACGGGAGATACGCAGTATTTT. This codes for CASTRPDDTGDTQYF.

The chain is built from TRBV11-3 and TRBJ2-3; 9 bases are shared with TRBD1. The ends lost 5 bases at V and 2 bases at J; junction bases unmatched: 11. CDR1 is SGHNT and CDR2 is YENEEA in the germline V gene. The CDR3 has 17 amino acids. CDR3 DNA: TGTGCCAGCAGCCTACCTCGAAGGACAGGGGCCACAGATACGCAGTATTTT. As protein: CASSLPRRTGATDTQYF.

V and J are TRBV29-1 and TRBJ2-1, with TRBD2 as a possible D gene (6 bases). Per germline, CDR1 SQVTM and CDR2 ANQGSEA. The CDR3 is 14 amino acids. Trimming took off 6 bases at V and 6 bases at J, with 18 bases between the two ends. The chain's CDR3 is CSVAQLTGVNEQFF. In nucleotides, the CDR3 is TGCAGCGTCGCCCAACTGACGGGGGTCAATGAGCAGTTCTTC.

The V and J genes are TRBV5-6 and TRBJ2-7; TRBD2 matches 10 bases. This CDR3 spans 15 amino acids. V shed 2 bases, J shed 5 bases, and the junction held 7 bases outside the gene matches. The germline CDR1 and CDR2 sequences are SGHDT and YYEEEE. In DNA, the CDR3 is TGTGCCAGCAGCTTACCAACTAGCGGGATCGACGAGCAGTACTTC. It yields the protein CASSLPTSGIDEQYF. Full variable domain (rest looked up from reference TRBV5-6 and TRBJ2-7): DAGVTQSPTHLIKTRGQQVTLRCSPKSGHDTVSWYQQALGQGPQFIFQYYEEEERQRGNFPDRFSGHQFPNYSSELNVNALLLGDSALYLCASSLPTSGIDEQYFGPGTRLTVT.

The chain uses TRBV10-1 and TRBJ2-2; TRBD2 matches 10 bases. Germline CDR1 reads WNHNN; CDR2 reads SYGVQD (reference sequence). With V trimmed by 8 bases and J by 5 bases, 5 bases remained unmatched. The CDR3 covers 14 residues. The CDR3 sequence is CASSLTSGTGELFF. CDR3 nucleotides: TGCGCCAGCTCCCTGACTAGCGGGACCGGGGAGCTGTTTTTT.

CDR3 nucleotides: TGCGCCAGCAGTGTGGGACAGGGGGAAACAGATACGCAGTATTTT. It codes for CASSVGQGETDTQYF. The chain carries TRBV10-2 and TRBJ2-3; 11 bases match TRBD1. V trimming: 4 bases; J trimming: 3 bases; junction bases outside the gene matches: 3. This CDR3 is built from 15 residues. Germline V CDR1 and CDR2: WSHSY, SAAADI.

The J gene is TRBJ1-4, the V gene TRBV7-2; 7 bases line up with TRBD1. Germline loops: CDR1 SGHTA, CDR2 FQGNSA. This CDR3 comprises 14 residues. Losses at the gene ends were 6 bases for V and 8 bases for J; bases not matched to a gene: 9. The CDR3 sequence: CASRLTGRREKLFF. CDR3 DNA sequence: TGTGCCAGCAGATTGACAGGGAGGCGGGAAAAACTGTTTTTT.

The J gene is TRBJ2-1, the V gene TRBV11-3; TRBD2 aligns across 7 bases. CDR3 length: 12 residues. Trimming took 5 bases from V and 12 from J; bases not matched to a gene: 7. Germline loops: CDR1 SGHNT, CDR2 YENEEA. The CDR3: CASSPGLGWQFF. The CDR3 DNA follows: TGTGCCAGCAGCCCCGGACTAGGTTGGCAGTTCTTC.

The genes are TRBV4-1 and TRBJ2-2; TRBD2 agrees at 9 bases. The V and J ends lost 8 bases and 0 bases, in that order; junction bases with no gene match: 10. The CDR3 totals 17 residues. The germline V gene has CDR1 MGHRA and CDR2 YSYEKL. CDR3 nucleotides: TGCGCCAGCTCAAAGGGGCTAGCGGGATCGAACACCGGGGAGCTGTTTTTT. As protein: CASSKGLAGSNTGELFF.

The chain couples TRBV27 to TRBJ2-5, with TRBD1 matching 7 bases. The trim removed 1 base at V and 0 bases at J, leaving 2 bases unmatched. Germline CDR1 reads MNHEY; CDR2 reads SMNVEV (reference sequence). The length of the CDR3 is 15 residues. The CDR3 DNA is TGTGCCAGCAGTTTATTGACAGGGCACCAAGAGACCCAGTACTTC. It translates to CASSLLTGHQETQYF.

This chain joins TRBV12-3 or TRBV12-4 and TRBJ1-1, with 8 bases that match TRBD1. This CDR3 is built from 13 residues. Trimming cost V 8 bases and J 4 bases; bases outside gene matches: 6. CDR3 sequence: CASGWQGATEAFF. The CDR3 DNA is TGTGCCAGCGGGTGGCAGGGGGCCACTGAAGCTTTCTTT.

This clone was seen a single time. This sequence joins TRBV6-6 and TRBJ2-1; D ambiguous. Germline V gene data show CDR1 as MNHNY and CDR2 as SVGAGI (reference sequence). The CDR3 spans 11 residues. V gave up 5 bases and J gave up 7 bases, with 6 bases separating them. CDR3 nucleotide sequence: TGTGCCAGCAGTCGACTGAATGAGCAGTTCTTC. Encoded protein: CASSRLNEQFF.

The chain joins TRBV19 to TRBJ2-7, with unresolved D. The CDR3 contains 18 residues. V lost 0 bases and J lost 4, with 22 bases in between. The germline V gene encodes CDR1 LNHDA and CDR2 SQIVND (reference sequence). The CDR3 DNA reads as TGTGCCAGTAGTATAGAAATCGCCAACACACAATTTTCTTACGAGCAGTACTTC. It encodes CASSIEIANTQFSYEQYF.